Listed below are T cell receptor beta chains from one sample, sequenced in a study of CD8 T cells in ankylosing spondylitis. MiXCR was run by TCRdb on the 5' RACE reads, yielding one entry per CDR3 protein. The sample lists roughly 40,000 distinct CDR3 sequences; 2.5% to 3% were seen once. What was sequenced was blood, either unsorted or a sorted T cell fraction (not recorded which). All receptors come from a male donor with ankylosing spondylitis or in good health (not recorded which). The CDR3 runs from the conserved cysteine through the conserved F or W. D genes are given only for firm matches. Clone size is not always given. Where it is, it says once, few, many or a class for expanded clones.

clone size,J gene,D gene,V gene,CDR3 protein,CDR3 DNA
many,TRBJ2-7,TRBD2,TRBV9,CASSAGLAGYYEQYF,TGTGCCAGCAGCGCCGGACTAGCGGGATATTACGAGCAGTACTTC
many,TRBJ1-5,TRBD1,TRBV9,CASSPGQGSHQPQHF,TGTGCCAGCAGCCCCGGACAGGGGAGCCATCAGCCCCAGCATTTT
many,TRBJ2-7,TRBD2,TRBV9,CASSPTSGTYEQYF,TGTGCCAGCAGCCCGACTAGCGGGACCTACGAGCAGTACTTC
many,TRBJ1-5,TRBD1,TRBV9,CASSVGDRDSQPQHF,TGTGCCAGCAGCGTAGGGGACAGGGACAGTCAGCCCCAGCATTTT
many,TRBJ1-6,.,TRBV9,CASSGTGEDSPLHF,TGTGCCAGCAGCGGGACGGGGGAGGATTCACCCCTCCACTTT
many,TRBJ2-7,TRBD1,TRBV9,CASSASTGGHEQYF,TGTGCCAGCAGCGCCTCGACAGGGGGCCACGAGCAGTACTTC
many,TRBJ2-2,.,TRBV9,CASSATVTGELFF,TGTGCCAGCAGCGCGACAGTCACCGGGGAGCTGTTTTTT
many,TRBJ2-4,.,TRBV9,CASSVGTGATLLAKNIQYF,TGTGCCAGCAGCGTAGGTACGGGGGCAACCTTACTAGCCAAAAACATTCAGTACTTC
many,TRBJ2-3,TRBD1,TRBV9,CASSVGDSSNTDTQYF,TGTGCCAGCAGCGTTGGGGACAGCAGCAACACAGATACGCAGTATTTT
many,TRBJ2-1,.,TRBV9,CASNPGTSYNEQFF,TGTGCCAGCAATCCCGGGACCTCCTACAATGAGCAGTTCTTC
many,TRBJ2-3,TRBD1,TRBV9,CASSVGAGTGGADTQYF,TGTGCCAGCAGCGTAGGAGCTGGGACAGGGGGCGCAGATACGCAGTATTTT
few,TRBJ2-3,TRBD2,TRBV9,CASSPRLRETDTQYF,TGTGCCAGCAGCCCAAGGCTGCGGGAGACAGATACGCAGTATTTT
many,TRBJ2-7,.,TRBV9,CASSVDGGYEQYF,TGTGCCAGCAGCGTTGACGGCGGCTACGAGCAGTACTTC
many,TRBJ1-2,.,TRBV9,CASSAPGHPNYGYTF,TGTGCCAGCAGCGCCCCAGGGCACCCCAACTATGGCTACACCTTC
.,TRBJ2-3,TRBD2,TRBV9,CASSPLAGRGTDTQYF,TGTGCCAGCAGCCCCCTAGCGGGAAGGGGCACAGATACGCAGTATTTT
many,TRBJ2-1,.,TRBV9,CASSVGGGAYNEQFF,TGTGCCAGCAGCGTAGGAGGGGGAGCCTACAATGAGCAGTTCTTC
many,TRBJ2-5,TRBD2,TRBV9,CASSSEAGGPETQYF,TGTGCCAGCAGCTCTGAGGCGGGAGGGCCCGAGACCCAGTACTTC
many,TRBJ2-3,.,TRBV9,CASSVGQLPITDTQYF,TGTGCCAGCAGCGTAGGGCAACTACCTATCACAGATACGCAGTATTTT
few,TRBJ2-1,.,TRBV9,CASSVAPTDNEQFF,TGTGCCAGCAGCGTCGCCCCAACTGACAATGAGCAGTTCTTC
many,TRBJ2-3,.,TRBV9,CASSVLGSTDTQYF,TGTGCCAGCAGCGTTTTGGGTAGCACAGATACGCAGTATTTT
many,TRBJ2-1,TRBD2,TRBV9,CASSAGLAGGRNNEQFF,TGTGCCAGCAGCGCAGGACTAGCGGGAGGTCGGAACAATGAGCAGTTCTTC
many,TRBJ2-5,.,TRBV9,CASSVDGAEETQYF,TGTGCCAGCAGCGTAGACGGAGCGGAAGAGACCCAGTACTTC
many,TRBJ2-2,TRBD1,TRBV9,CASSVGQGSGELFF,TGTGCCAGCAGCGTCGGACAGGGGTCCGGGGAGCTGTTTTTT
many,TRBJ2-7,.,TRBV9,CASSVEPGPYEQYF,TGTGCCAGCAGCGTAGAGCCGGGGCCCTACGAGCAGTACTTC
many,TRBJ2-2,.,TRBV9,CASSVGGVPSGELFF,TGTGCCAGCAGCGTAGGAGGGGTCCCCTCCGGGGAGCTGTTTTTT
many,TRBJ2-1,.,TRBV9,CASSVGAGHYNEQFF,TGTGCCAGCAGCGTTGGGGCGGGGCACTACAATGAGCAGTTCTTC
many,TRBJ2-3,.,TRBV9,CASSIAGFLLTDTQYF,TGTGCCAGCAGCATCGCGGGATTCTTACTCACAGATACGCAGTATTTT
many,TRBJ2-3,TRBD2,TRBV9,CASSGGRTSGTGDTQYF,TGTGCCAGCAGCGGAGGTCGGACTAGCGGGACAGGAGATACGCAGTATTTT
many,TRBJ1-1,.,TRBV9,CASSVLVQTEAFF,TGTGCCAGCAGCGTGCTAGTGCAGACTGAAGCTTTCTTT
many,TRBJ1-2,.,TRBV9,CASSVERRGPNYGYTF,TGTGCCAGCAGCGTAGAACGTCGGGGGCCTAACTATGGCTACACCTTC
many,TRBJ1-4,.,TRBV9,CASSVAAQVGEKLFF,TGTGCCAGCAGCGTAGCCGCCCAGGTTGGTGAAAAACTGTTTTTT
medium-sized,TRBJ2-5,.,TRBV9,CASSPRDSGALQTQYF,TGTGCCAGCAGCCCGCGGGACTCTGGGGCCCTGCAGACCCAGTACTTC
many,TRBJ2-5,.,TRBV9,CASSVGRYEETQYF,TGTGCCAGCAGCGTTGGGCGGTACGAAGAGACCCAGTACTTC
many,TRBJ2-2,TRBD2,TRBV9,CASSATSGRANGELFF,TGTGCCAGCAGCGCGACTAGCGGGAGGGCTAACGGGGAGCTGTTTTTT
many,TRBJ1-1,.,TRBV9,CASSVTGMNTEAFF,TGTGCCAGCAGCGTCACAGGCATGAACACTGAAGCTTTCTTT
many,TRBJ1-6,TRBD1,TRBV9,CASSVDGQDNSPLHF,TGTGCCAGCAGCGTAGATGGACAGGATAATTCACCCCTCCACTTT
many,TRBJ2-3,TRBD2,TRBV9,CASSVAWGSGSTDTQYF,TGTGCCAGCAGCGTAGCTTGGGGTAGCGGGAGTACAGATACGCAGTATTTT
many,TRBJ2-5,.,TRBV9,CASSVAPGPGQETQYF,TGTGCCAGCAGCGTAGCCCCGGGTCCCGGGCAAGAGACCCAGTACTTC
many,TRBJ2-7,.,TRBV9,CASSAHPDWGEQYF,TGTGCCAGCAGCGCCCATCCGGATTGGGGGGAGCAGTACTTC
many,TRBJ2-3,.,TRBV9,CASSVGGVSTDTQYF,TGTGCCAGCAGCGTAGGCGGGGTTAGCACAGATACGCAGTATTTT
many,TRBJ1-1,.,TRBV9,CASSVGRAVTEAFF,TGTGCCAGCAGCGTAGGCAGGGCTGTCACTGAAGCTTTCTTT
many,TRBJ2-3,TRBD2,TRBV9,CASSVRAGVTDTQYF,TGTGCCAGCAGCGTAAGAGCGGGAGTAACGGATACGCAGTATTTT
many,TRBJ2-3,.,TRBV9,CASSAPAGWSTDTQYF,TGTGCCAGCAGCGCACCGGCGGGATGGAGCACAGATACGCAGTATTTT
many,TRBJ1-3,.,TRBV9,CASSVGPFSGNTIYF,TGTGCCAGCAGCGTAGGTCCTTTCTCTGGAAACACCATATATTTT
many,TRBJ2-2,TRBD2,TRBV9,CASSVGLAGDTGELFF,TGTGCCAGCAGCGTAGGCCTAGCGGGAGATACCGGGGAGCTGTTTTTT
many,TRBJ2-3,TRBD2,TRBV9,CASSVDSAGATQYF,TGTGCCAGCAGCGTAGATTCGGCGGGAGCTACGCAGTATTTT
many,TRBJ2-7,.,TRBV9,CASSVVPNAYEQYF,TGTGCCAGCAGCGTAGTTCCGAATGCCTACGAGCAGTACTTC
many,TRBJ2-2,TRBD2,TRBV9,CASRTSGTTGGELFF,TGTGCCAGCAGGACTAGCGGGACCACGGGCGGGGAGCTGTTTTTT
many,TRBJ1-6,TRBD1,TRBV9,CASSVGQGNSPLHF,TGTGCCAGCAGCGTAGGACAGGGGAATTCACCCCTCCACTTT
many,TRBJ2-3,.,TRBV21-1,CASKCPSGTADTQYF,TGTGCCAGCAAGTGTCCGAGCGGGACGGCAGATACGCAGTATTTT
many,TRBJ1-3,.,TRBV9,CASSYGTISGGNTIYF,TGTGCCAGCAGCTACGGGACGATATCAGGTGGAAACACCATATATTTT
many,TRBJ2-2,TRBD2,TRBV9,CASSVTAGGNTGELFF,TGTGCCAGCAGCGTAACTGCGGGGGGTAACACCGGGGAGCTGTTTTTT